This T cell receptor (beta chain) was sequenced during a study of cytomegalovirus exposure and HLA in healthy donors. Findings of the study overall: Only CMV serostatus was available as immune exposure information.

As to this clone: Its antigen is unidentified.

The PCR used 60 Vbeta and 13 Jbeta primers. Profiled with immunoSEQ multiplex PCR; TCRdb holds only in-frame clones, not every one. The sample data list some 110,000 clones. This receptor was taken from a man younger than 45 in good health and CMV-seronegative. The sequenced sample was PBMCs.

The CDR3 loop reads CASSHQGVDEQYF. The CDR3 bases are TGTGCCAGCAGCCATCAGGGGGTGGACGAGCAGTACTTC. The V call is TRBV7-8, the J call TRBJ2-7; 7 bases fit TRBD1. This CDR3 contains 13 residues. Trimming at V came to 5 bases and at J to 5 bases, leaving 6 bases not matched to a gene. In germline, CDR1 is SGHVS, CDR2 FQNEAQ.